This TCR beta chain appears in the sequencing data of a study of T-cell reconstitution after alpha-beta-depleted transplantation in children listed by TCRdb under 2016. For the study in its entirety: The study quantitatively tracked T-cell immune reconstitution after TCRalphabeta/CD19-depleted allogeneic hematopoietic cell transplantation in children using TCR repertoire profiling.

A few counts support this clonotype. Its target antigen remains unknown. One base away there is no much larger clone; base qualities are not given. Libraries were prepared through PCR. The data were produced on an Illumina HiSeq 2500. TCR library preparation used molecular barcoding, with unique molecular identifiers applied to normalize quantification of the TCRbeta repertoire. TCRdb reworked the public reads: Q25 trimming with fastp, MiXCR clone assembly, productive beta chains retained. Every entry covers one CDR3 protein and lists the most common genes and DNA from its rows. The sample yields about 610,000 distinct CDR3 sequences; 10% to 13% were counted once. Roughly 4% of the sample belongs to the ten largest clones. In the germline V gene, CDR1 corresponds to SGHTA and CDR2 to FQGNSA. Counted from cysteine to phenylalanine, this CDR3 has 15 amino acids. The retained sequence is limited to the CDR3, 45 bases, with the frame set at the first base. Relative to germline, V is 2 bases shorter and J is 9 bases shorter, with 14 bases between their ends.

This specimen was PBMCs from the stem cell graft donor, taken from the stem cell graft. This sequence uses TRBV7-2 and TRBJ1-6; possibly the D gene is TRBD1, per 6 matching bases. The TCR comes from a human donor who donated a stem cell graft to a child with acute myeloid leukemia. At the DNA level, the sequence is TGTGCCAGCAGCTTAAGTGGTAGGGGGTTTTCACCCCTCCACTTT. This encodes CASSLSGRGFSPLHF. Joined to the reference TRBV7-2 and TRBJ1-6 proteins, this CDR3 gives the full variable domain: GAGVSQSPSNKVTEKGKDVELRCDPISGHTALYWYRQSLGQGLEFLIYFQGNSAPDKSGLPSDRFSAERTGGSVSTLTIQRTQQEDSAVYLCASSLSGRGFSPLHFGNGTRLTVT.